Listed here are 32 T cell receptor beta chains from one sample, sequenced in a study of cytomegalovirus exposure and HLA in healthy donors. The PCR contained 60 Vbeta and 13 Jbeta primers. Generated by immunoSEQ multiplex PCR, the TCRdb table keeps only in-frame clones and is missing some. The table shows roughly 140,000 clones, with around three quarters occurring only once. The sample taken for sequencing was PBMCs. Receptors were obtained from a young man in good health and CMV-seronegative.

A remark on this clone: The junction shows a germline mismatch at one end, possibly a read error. The chain's CDR3 is CASSPGQGYGYPF. As DNA, the CDR3 is TGTGCCAGCAGTCCTGGACAGGGGTATGGCTACCCCTTC. The genes are TRBV28 and TRBJ1-2; 9 bases fit TRBD1. CDR1 MDHEN and CDR2 SYDVKM come from the germline V gene. The CDR3 totals 13 residues.

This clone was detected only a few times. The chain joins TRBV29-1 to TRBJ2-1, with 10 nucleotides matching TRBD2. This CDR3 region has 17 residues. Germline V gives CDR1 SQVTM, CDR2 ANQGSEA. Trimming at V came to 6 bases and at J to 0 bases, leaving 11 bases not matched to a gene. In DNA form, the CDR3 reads TGCAGCGTCGAACTAGCGGGAAGATTTTTCTCCTACAATGAGCAGTTCTTC. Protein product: CSVELAGRFFSYNEQFF.

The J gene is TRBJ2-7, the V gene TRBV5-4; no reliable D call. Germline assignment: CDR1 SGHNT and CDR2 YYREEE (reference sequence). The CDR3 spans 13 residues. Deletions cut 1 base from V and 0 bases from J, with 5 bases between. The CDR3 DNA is TGTGCCAGCAGCTTGACACCCTCCTACGAGCAGTACTTC. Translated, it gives CASSLTPSYEQYF.

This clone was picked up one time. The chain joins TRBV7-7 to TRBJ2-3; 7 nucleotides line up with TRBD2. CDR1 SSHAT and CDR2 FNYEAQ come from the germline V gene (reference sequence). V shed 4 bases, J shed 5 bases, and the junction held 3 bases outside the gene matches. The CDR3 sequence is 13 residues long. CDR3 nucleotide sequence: TGTGCCAGCAGCTCGGGGGGACTAGATACGCAGTATTTT. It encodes CASSSGGLDTQYF. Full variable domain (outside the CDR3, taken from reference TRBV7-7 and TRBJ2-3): GAGVSQSPRYKVTKRGQDVTLRCDPISSHATLYWYQQALGQGPEFLTYFNYEAQPDKSGLPSDRFSAERPEGSISTLTIQRTEQRDSAMYRCASSSGGLDTQYFGPGTRLTVL.

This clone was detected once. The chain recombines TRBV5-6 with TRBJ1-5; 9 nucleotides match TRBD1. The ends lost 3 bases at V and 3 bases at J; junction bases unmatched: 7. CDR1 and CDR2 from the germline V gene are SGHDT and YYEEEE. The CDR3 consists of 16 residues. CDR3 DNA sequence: TGTGCCAGCAGCTGGACAGGGGCTGGAGACAATCAGCCCCAGCATTTT. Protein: CASSWTGAGDNQPQHF.

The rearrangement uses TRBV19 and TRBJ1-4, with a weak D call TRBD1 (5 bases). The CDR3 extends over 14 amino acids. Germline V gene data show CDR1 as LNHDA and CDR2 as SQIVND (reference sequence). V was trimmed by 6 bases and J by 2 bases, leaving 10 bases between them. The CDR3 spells CASRAGRTNEKLFF. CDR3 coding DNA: TGTGCCAGTAGGGCGGGACGGACTAATGAAAAACTGTTTTTT.

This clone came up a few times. The DNA of the CDR3 is TGTGCCAGCAGTGAAACACAGAACATGAACACTGAAGCTTTCTTT. Its protein product is CASSETQNMNTEAFF. The chain joins TRBV2 to TRBJ1-1, with D hard to call. Looked up from germline, CDR1 is SNHLY and CDR2 is FYNNEI. The V gene lost 2 bases and the J gene lost 0 bases, with 10 bases spanning the gap. This CDR3 comprises 15 residues.

Written as DNA, the CDR3 is TGTGCCAGCAGCTCAAAAGGGGGCTCTGGGGCCAACGTCCTGACTTTC. Amino acids: CASSSKGGSGANVLTF. The chain joins TRBV5-6 to TRBJ2-6; possibly TRBD1 for D (6 bases). The CDR3 consists of 16 residues. V lost 3 bases and J lost 0, with 10 bases in between. Germline CDR1 and CDR2: SGHDT and YYEEEE.

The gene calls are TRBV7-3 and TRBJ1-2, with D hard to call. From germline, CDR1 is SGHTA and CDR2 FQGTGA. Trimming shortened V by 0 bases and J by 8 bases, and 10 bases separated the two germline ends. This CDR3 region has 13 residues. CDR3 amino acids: CASSLTFGEGYTF. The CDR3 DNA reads TGTGCCAGCAGCTTAACGTTCGGGGAGGGCTACACCTTC.

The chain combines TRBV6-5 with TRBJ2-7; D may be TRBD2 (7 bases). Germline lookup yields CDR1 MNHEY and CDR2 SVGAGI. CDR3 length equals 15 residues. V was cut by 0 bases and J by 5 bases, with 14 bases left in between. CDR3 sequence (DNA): TGTGCCAGCAGTTACTCCTGGAGGGGGGGTAACGAGCAGTACTTC. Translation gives CASSYSWRGGNEQYF.

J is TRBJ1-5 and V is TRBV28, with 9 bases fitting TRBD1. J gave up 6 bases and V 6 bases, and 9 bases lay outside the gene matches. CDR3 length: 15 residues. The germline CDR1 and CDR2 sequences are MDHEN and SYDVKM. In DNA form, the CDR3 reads TGTGCCAGCAGACAAAATGACAGGGGGAGTCAGCCCCAGCATTTT. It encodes CASRQNDRGSQPQHF.

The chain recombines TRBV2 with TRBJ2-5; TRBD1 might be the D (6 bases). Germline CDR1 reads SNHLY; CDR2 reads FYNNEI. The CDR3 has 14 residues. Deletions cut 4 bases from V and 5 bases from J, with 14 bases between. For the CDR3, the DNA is TGTGCCAGCAGTGCCAGAGGACAGTTGGAGACCCAGTACTTC. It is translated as CASSARGQLETQYF. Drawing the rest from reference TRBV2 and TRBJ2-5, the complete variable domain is EPEVTQTPSHQVTQMGQEVILRCVPISNHLYFYWYRQILGQKVEFLVSFYNNEISEKSEIFDDQFSVERPDGSNFTLKIRSTKLEDSAMYFCASSARGQLETQYFGPGTRLLVL.

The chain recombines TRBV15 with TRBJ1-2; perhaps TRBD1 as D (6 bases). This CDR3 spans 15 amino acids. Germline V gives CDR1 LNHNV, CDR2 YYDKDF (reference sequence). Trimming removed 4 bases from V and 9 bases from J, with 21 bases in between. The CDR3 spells CATSTNEGGARSYTF. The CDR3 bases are TGTGCCACCAGCACAAACGAAGGGGGGGCCCGGAGCTACACCTTC.

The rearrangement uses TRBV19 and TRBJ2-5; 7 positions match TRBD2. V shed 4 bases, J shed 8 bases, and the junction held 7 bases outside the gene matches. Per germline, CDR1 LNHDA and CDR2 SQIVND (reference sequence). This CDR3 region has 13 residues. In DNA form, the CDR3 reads TGTGCCAGTAGTACCCTCGGCGGGGGAACCCAGTACTTC. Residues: CASSTLGGGTQYF.

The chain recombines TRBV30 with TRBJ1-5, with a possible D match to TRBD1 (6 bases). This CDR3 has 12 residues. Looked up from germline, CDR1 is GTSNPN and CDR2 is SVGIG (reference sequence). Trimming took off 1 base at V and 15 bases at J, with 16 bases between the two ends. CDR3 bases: TGTGCCTGGAGTGCCACTGGGACATCGCGGCATTTT. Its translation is CAWSATGTSRHF.

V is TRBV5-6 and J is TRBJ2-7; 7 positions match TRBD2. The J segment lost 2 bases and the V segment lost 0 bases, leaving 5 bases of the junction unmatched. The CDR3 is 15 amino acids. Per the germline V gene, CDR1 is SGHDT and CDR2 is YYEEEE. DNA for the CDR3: TGTGCCAGCAGCTTGGCCGGGAGCGGGACCTACGAGCAGTACTTC. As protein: CASSLAGSGTYEQYF.

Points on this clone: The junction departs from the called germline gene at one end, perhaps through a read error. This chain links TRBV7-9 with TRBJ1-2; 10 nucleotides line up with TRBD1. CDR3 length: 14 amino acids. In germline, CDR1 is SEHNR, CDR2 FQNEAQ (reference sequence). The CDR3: CASIPGTGDWGLSF. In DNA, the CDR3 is TGTGCCAGCATACCCGGGACAGGGGATTGGGGGCTCTCCTTC.

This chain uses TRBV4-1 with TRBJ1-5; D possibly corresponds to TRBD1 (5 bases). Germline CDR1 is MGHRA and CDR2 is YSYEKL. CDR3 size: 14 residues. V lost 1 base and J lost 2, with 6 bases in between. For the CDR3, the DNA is TGCGCCAGCAGCCAAGTAGGGGGCAATCAGCCCCAGCATTTT. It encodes CASSQVGGNQPQHF.

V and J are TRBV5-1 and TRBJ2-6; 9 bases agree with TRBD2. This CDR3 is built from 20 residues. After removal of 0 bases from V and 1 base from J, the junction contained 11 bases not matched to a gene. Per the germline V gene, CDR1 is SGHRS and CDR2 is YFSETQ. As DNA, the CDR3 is TGCGCCAGCAGCTTGGTTCCCCGCGGCAGCGGGGGGTCTGGGGCCAACGTCCTGACTTTC. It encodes CASSLVPRGSGGSGANVLTF. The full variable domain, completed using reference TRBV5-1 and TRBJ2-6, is KAGVTQTPRYLIKTRGQQVTLSCSPISGHRSVSWYQQTPGQGLQFLFEYFSETQRNKGNFPGRFSGRQFSNSRSEMNVSTLELGDSALYLCASSLVPRGSGGSGANVLTFGAGSRLTVL.

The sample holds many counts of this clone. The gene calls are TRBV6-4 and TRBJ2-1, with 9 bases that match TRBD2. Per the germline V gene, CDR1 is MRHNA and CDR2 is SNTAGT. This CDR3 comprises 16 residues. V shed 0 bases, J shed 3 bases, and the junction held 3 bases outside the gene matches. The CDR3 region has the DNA TGTGCCAGCAGTGACTCGGCGGGAGGGGGCTACAATGAGCAGTTCTTC. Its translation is CASSDSAGGGYNEQFF.

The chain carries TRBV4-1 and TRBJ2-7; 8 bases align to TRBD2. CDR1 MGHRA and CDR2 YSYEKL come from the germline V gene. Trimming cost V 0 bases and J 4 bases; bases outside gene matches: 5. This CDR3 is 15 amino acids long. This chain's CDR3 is CASSQDGGGDYEQYF. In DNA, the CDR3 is TGCGCCAGCAGCCAAGACGGGGGGGGCGATTACGAGCAGTACTTC.

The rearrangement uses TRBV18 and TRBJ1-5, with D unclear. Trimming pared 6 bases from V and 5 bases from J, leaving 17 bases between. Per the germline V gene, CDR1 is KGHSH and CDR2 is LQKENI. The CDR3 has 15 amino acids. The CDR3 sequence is CASSNGLERDQPQHF. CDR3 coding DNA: TGTGCCAGCTCCAATGGACTCGAGAGAGATCAGCCCCAGCATTTT.

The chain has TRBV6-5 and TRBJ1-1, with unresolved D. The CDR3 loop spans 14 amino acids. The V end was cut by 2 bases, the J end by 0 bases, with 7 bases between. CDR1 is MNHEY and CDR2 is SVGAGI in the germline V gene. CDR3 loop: CASSYRGLNTEAFF. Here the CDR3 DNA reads TGTGCCAGCAGTTACCGTGGGCTGAACACTGAAGCTTTCTTT.

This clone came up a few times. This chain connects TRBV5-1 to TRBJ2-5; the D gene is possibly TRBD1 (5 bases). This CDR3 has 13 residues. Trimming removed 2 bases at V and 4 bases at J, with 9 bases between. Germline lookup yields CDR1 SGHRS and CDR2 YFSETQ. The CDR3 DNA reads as TGCGCCAGCAGCTTTCGACAGACAGAGACCCAGTACTTC. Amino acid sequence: CASSFRQTETQYF.

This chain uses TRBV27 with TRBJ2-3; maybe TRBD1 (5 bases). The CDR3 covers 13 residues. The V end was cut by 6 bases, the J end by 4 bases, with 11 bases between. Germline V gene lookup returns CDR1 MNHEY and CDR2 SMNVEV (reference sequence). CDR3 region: CASRRQGPDTQYF. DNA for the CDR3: TGTGCCAGCAGAAGGCAGGGCCCAGATACGCAGTATTTT.

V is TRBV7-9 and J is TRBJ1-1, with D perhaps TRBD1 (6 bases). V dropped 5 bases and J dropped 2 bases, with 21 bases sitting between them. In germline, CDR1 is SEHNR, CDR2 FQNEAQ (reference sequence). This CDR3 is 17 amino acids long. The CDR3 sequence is CASSPRNAGTRNTEAFF. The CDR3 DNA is TGTGCCAGCAGCCCCAGAAACGCCGGGACAAGAAACACTGAAGCTTTCTTT.

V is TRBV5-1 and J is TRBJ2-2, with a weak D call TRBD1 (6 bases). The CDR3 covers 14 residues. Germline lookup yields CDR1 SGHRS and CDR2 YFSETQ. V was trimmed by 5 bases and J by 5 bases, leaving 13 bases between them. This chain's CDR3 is CASRSRGTTGELFF. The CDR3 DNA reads TGCGCCAGCAGGTCCAGGGGCACTACCGGGGAGCTGTTTTTT.

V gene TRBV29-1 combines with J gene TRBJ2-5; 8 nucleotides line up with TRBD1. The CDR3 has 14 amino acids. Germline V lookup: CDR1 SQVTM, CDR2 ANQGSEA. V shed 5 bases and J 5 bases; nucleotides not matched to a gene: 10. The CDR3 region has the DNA TGCAGCGTTCATGACAGGGGAGTTTTGGAGACCCAGTACTTC. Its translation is CSVHDRGVLETQYF.

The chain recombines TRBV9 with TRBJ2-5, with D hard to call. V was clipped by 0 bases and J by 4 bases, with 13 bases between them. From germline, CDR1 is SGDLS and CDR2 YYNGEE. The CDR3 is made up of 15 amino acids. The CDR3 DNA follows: TGTGCCAGCAGCGTAGGACGACCGAGGCGAGAGACCCAGTACTTC. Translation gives CASSVGRPRRETQYF.

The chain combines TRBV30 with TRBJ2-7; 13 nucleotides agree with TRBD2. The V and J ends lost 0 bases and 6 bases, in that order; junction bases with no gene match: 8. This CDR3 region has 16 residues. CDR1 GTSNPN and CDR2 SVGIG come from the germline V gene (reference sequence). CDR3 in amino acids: CAWSVGRTSGSSEQYF. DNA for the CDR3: TGTGCCTGGAGTGTAGGGCGGACTAGCGGGAGTAGCGAGCAGTACTTC.

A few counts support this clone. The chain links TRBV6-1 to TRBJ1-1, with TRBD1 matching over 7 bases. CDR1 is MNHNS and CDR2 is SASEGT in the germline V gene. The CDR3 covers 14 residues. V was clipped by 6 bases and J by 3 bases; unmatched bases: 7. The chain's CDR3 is CASRIDRADTEAFF. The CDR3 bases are TGTGCCAGCAGAATAGACAGGGCCGACACTGAAGCTTTCTTT.

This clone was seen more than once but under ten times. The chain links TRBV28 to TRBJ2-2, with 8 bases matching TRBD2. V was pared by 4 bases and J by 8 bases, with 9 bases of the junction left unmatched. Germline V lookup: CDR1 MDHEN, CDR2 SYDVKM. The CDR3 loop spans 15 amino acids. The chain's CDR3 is CASSSSSGGGGELFF. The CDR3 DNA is TGTGCCAGCAGTTCGAGCAGCGGGGGAGGGGGGGAGCTGTTTTTT.